This TCR beta chain was found in a study of T cell responses to AZD1222 COVID-19 vaccine. Clones were read by immunoSEQ multiplex PCR, and TCRdb kept only the in-frame ones, dropping some. The sample shows roughly 150,000 clones, about nine tenths of them seen only once. Looked up from germline, CDR1 is LNHNV and CDR2 is YYDKDF (reference sequence). V lost 4 bases to trimming and J lost 7 bases; unmatched junction nucleotides: 7. This CDR3 has 13 residues. This clonotype was sampled from an adult who had recovered from COVID-19. The chain uses TRBV15 and TRBJ2-7; 7 bases fit TRBD2. This specimen consisted of peripheral blood, obtained after recovery from COVID-19. The CDR3 reads CATSTSGTSEQYF. The CDR3 region has the DNA TGTGCCACCAGCACCAGCGGGACCAGTGAGCAGTACTTC.